These 2 T cell receptor beta chains share one sample of origin, sequenced in a study of T cell repertoires in cytomegalovirus infection (dated by TCRdb to the late 2010s). Sequencing was performed on an Illumina HiSeq 1500. The raw public reads went through TCRdb reprocessing: fastp at Q25, MiXCR clone calling, in-frame beta chains kept. Each entry merges the rows of one CDR3 protein and shows their most common DNA and genes. The sample records roughly 200,000 distinct CDR3 sequences, about a tenth of which are singletons. Clones ranked in the top ten supply roughly 5.1% of the sample. The specimen sequenced was PBMCs. The source of these receptors is a human donor in good health (CMV status not recorded). Some clones in this sample may be carry-over from other donors' samples.

This clonotype was observed at least ten times. The chain recombines TRBV4-1 with TRBJ2-1; either TRBD1 or TRBD2 may fit D (6 bases each). This CDR3 has 15 amino acids. The V gene lost 2 bases and the J gene lost 12 bases, with 20 bases spanning the gap. Germline-derived CDR1 and CDR2 are MGHRA and YSYEKL. CDR3 nucleotides: TGCGCCAGCAGCCAATCGACGAACAGGGACTCCGGGCAGTTCTTC. Translating gives CASSQSTNRDSGQFF.

This clonotype has a count of ten or more. This sequence joins TRBV7-2 and TRBJ1-2; D unclear. Trimming removed 5 bases at V and 8 bases at J, with 12 bases between. Germline assignment: CDR1 SGHTA and CDR2 FQGNSA. This CDR3 comprises 12 residues. This CDR3 reads CASSADRLGYTF. CDR3 sequence (DNA): TGTGCCAGCAGCGCCGACCGGCTAGGCTACACCTTC.